This TCR beta chain was recovered during a study of T-cell memory formation after mild COVID-19. Whole-study context: Clusters of TCRs were largely donor specific.

Per germline, CDR1 SEHNR and CDR2 FQNEAQ (reference sequence). Losses at the gene ends were 5 bases for V and 7 bases for J; bases not matched to a gene: 11. There are 15 residues in the CDR3. The table lists this clonotype with a few counts. Its target is unknown. After 5'RACE with constant-segment primers, TCR alpha and TCR beta cDNA libraries carrying sample barcodes and UMIs were obtained. Via MiXCR, TCRdb re-called the 5' RACE reads, giving one row per CDR3 protein. Seen here are 200,000 to 300,000 distinct CDR3 sequences, roughly 15% observed once, and the top ten hold 2.1%. Study outcomes and limitations: Clones that got smaller from day 15 to 85 had even CD4/CD8, while clones growing later tipped toward CD4+. Shrinking CD4+ clones resided mostly in CM and EM, and CD8+ ones in EMRA.

The sequence was collected from an adult woman who had mild COVID-19 (a few samples of this study predate the infection). Cell type and time point are not known. Sequencing input: PBMCs or a T cell subset sorted from them (not recorded which). V is TRBV7-9 and J is TRBJ2-4, with 7 bases lining up with TRBD1. CDR3: CASSRQGAGENIQYF. CDR3 bases: TGTGCCAGCAGCAGACAGGGAGCTGGAGAGAACATTCAGTACTTC.